These T cell receptor beta chains were read from a single sample in a study of PD-1 blockade in mismatch repair-deficient tumors. Clones were sequenced by immunoSEQ multiplex PCR, and TCRdb holds only the in-frame ones, with some missing. This table holds roughly 48,000 clones, approximately 80% found once. Sequences were derived from PBMCs, sampled before pembrolizumab treatment. The receptor set was obtained from an adult with mismatch repair-deficient cancer. Each CDR3 is given without its conserved first and last residue. The order of the fields is V gene, CDR3 protein.

v_call: TRBV10-3
cdr3_aa: AISMTGEGSGANVLT

v_call: TRBV7-2
cdr3_aa: ASSLAGQALGGYT

v_call: TRBV10-2
cdr3_aa: ASSRGQPSYEQY

v_call: TRBV11-3
cdr3_aa: ASSLDQIAGITGELF

v_call: TRBV27
cdr3_aa: TLELNTEAF

v_call: TRBV6-5
cdr3_aa: ASSYLGEETQY

v_call: TRBV13
cdr3_aa: ASAGTGASGANVLT

v_call: TRBV5-1
cdr3_aa: ASSLDLGMNTEAF

v_call: TRBV5-1
cdr3_aa: ASSLGLAGDTQY

v_call: TRBV11-3
cdr3_aa: ASSSGQSTDTQY

v_call: TRBV2
cdr3_aa: ASSDEGEVTGELF

v_call: TRBV29-1
cdr3_aa: SVEATSWDNEQF

v_call: TRBV25-1
cdr3_aa: ASRTSGDTQY

v_call: TRBV6-6
cdr3_aa: ASSYSFEGLGYT

v_call: TRBV2
cdr3_aa: ASSGDSDTQY

v_call: TRBV4-2
cdr3_aa: ASSQEVMLNTEAF